This TCR beta chain is from a study of blood T cell repertoires in COVID-19. Background on the study: The United States, Italy and Spain supplied acute and convalescent COVID-19 samples. In each case, the material was cDNA or gDNA derived from T cells, B-cell-depleted T cells, or PBMCs.

CDR1 is MDHEN and CDR2 is SYDVKM in the germline V gene. CDR3 size: 16 residues. J was trimmed by 2 bases and V by 4 bases; bases with no gene match: 4. Original methodology: For nucleated cells, counts were estimated from reference gene primer amplification. Libraries were prepared by immunoSEQ multiplex PCR; TCRdb keeps only in-frame clonotypes and omits some of them. V, J and clone size are taken as reported in that table, and D and trimming were inferred from the DNA itself. The sample lists a few hundred thousand clones, more than 70% occurring once. This sequence was found in a woman younger than 45 who had recovered from COVID-19. The sequencing sample was made of peripheral blood. The gene calls are TRBV28 and TRBJ2-1; the match to TRBD2 covers 11 bases. For the CDR3, the DNA is TGTGCCAGCAGTTCCCTTAGCGGGGGGGCCTACAATGAGCAGTTCTTC. Amino acids: CASSSLSGGAYNEQFF.